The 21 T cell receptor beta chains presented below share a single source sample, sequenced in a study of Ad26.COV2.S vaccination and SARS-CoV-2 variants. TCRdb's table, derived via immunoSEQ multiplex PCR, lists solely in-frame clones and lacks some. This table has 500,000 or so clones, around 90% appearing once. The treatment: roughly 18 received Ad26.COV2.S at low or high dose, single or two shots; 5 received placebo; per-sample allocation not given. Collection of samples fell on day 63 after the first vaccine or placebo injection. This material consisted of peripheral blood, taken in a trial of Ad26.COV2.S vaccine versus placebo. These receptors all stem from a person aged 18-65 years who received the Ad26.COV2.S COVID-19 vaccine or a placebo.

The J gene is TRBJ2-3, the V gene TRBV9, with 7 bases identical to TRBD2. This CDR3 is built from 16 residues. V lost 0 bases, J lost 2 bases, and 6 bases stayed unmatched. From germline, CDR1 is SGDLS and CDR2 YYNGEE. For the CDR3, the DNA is TGTGCCAGCAGCGTAGCTGGCGGGGGATACACAGATACGCAGTATTTT. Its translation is CASSVAGGGYTDTQYF.

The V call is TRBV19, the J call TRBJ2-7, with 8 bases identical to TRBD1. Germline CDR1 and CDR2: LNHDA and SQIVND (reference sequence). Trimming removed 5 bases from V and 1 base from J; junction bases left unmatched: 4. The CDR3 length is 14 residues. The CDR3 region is CASSPDRGSYEQYF. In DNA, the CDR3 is TGTGCCAGTAGTCCCGACAGGGGATCCTACGAGCAGTACTTC.

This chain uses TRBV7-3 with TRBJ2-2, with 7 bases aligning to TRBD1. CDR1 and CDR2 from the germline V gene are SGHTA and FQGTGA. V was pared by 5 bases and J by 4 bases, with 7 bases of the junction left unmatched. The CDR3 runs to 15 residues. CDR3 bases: TGTGCCAGCAGCCTTACAGGGGCGGGCACCGGGGAGCTGTTTTTT. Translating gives CASSLTGAGTGELFF.

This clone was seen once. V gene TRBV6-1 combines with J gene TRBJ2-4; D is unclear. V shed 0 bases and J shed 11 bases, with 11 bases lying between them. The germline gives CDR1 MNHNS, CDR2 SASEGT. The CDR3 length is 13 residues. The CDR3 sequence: CASSEALRGLQYF. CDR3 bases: TGTGCCAGCAGTGAAGCGCTTAGAGGTCTTCAGTACTTC.

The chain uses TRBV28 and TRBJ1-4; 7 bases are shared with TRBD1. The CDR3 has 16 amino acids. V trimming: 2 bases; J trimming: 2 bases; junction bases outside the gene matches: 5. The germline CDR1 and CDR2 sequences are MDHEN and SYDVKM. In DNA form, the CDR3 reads TGTGCCAGCAGTTTACGGGAACAGGGGACTAATGAAAAACTGTTTTTT. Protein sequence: CASSLREQGTNEKLFF.

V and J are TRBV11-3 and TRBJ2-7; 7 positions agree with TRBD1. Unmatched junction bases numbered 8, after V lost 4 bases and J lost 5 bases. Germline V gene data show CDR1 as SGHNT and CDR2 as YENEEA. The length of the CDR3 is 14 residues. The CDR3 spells CASSSGQEKDEQYF. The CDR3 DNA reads TGTGCCAGCAGCTCCGGACAGGAGAAGGACGAGCAGTACTTC.

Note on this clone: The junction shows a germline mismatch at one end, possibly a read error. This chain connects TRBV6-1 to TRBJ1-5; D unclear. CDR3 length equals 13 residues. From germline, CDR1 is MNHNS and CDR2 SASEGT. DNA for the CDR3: TGTGCCAGCATTGAACGGTTCAATCAGCCCCAGCATTTT. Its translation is CASIERFNQPQHF.

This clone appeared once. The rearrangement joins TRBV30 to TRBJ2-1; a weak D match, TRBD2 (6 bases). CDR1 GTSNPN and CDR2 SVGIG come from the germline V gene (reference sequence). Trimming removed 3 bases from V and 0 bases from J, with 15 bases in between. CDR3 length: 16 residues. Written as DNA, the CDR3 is TGTGCCTGGAGGACTAGGTGGGAGGCCTCCTACAATGAGCAGTTCTTC. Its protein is CAWRTRWEASYNEQFF.

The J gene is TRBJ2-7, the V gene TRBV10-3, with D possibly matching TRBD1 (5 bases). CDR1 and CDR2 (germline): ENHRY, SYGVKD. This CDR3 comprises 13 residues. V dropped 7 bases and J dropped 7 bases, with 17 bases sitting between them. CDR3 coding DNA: TGTGCCATCACCCCCCAGGACACGCTGGAGCAGTACTTC. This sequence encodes CAITPQDTLEQYF.

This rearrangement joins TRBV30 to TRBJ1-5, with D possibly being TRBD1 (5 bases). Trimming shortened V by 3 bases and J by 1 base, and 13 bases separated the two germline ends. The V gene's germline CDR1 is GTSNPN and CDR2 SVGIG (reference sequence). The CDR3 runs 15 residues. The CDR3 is CAWSTGGRSNQPQHF. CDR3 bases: TGTGCCTGGAGCACGGGGGGTCGGAGCAATCAGCCCCAGCATTTT.

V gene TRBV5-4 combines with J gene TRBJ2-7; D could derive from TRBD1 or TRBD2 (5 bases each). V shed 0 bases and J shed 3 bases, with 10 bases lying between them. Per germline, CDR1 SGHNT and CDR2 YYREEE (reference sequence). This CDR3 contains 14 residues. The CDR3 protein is CASSLGGEHYEQYF. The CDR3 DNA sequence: TGTGCCAGCAGCTTGGGAGGGGAGCACTACGAGCAGTACTTC.

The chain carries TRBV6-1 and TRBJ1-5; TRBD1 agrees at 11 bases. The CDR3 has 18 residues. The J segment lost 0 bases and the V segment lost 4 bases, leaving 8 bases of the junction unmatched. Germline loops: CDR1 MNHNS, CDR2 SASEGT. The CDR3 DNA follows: TGTGCCAGCAGTGGACCGGGACAGGGGGTTTTTAGCAATCAGCCCCAGCATTTT. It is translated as CASSGPGQGVFSNQPQHF.

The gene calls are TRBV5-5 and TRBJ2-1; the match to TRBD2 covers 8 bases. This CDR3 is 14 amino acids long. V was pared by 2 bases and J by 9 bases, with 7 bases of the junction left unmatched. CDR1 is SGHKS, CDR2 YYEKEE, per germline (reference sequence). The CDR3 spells CASSFSGIKGEQFF. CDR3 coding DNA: TGTGCCAGCAGCTTTAGCGGGATTAAGGGTGAGCAGTTCTTC.

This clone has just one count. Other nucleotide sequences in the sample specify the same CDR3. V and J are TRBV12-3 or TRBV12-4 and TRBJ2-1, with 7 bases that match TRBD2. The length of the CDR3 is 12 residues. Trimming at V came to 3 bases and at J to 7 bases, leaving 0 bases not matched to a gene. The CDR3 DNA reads TGTGCCAGCAGTTTGGGGGGGAATGAGCAGTTCTTC. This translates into CASSLGGNEQFF.

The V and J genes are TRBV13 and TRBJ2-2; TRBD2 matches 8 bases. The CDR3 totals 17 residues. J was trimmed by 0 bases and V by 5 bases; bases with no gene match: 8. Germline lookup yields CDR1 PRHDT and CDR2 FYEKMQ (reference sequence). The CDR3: CASSLLAGGPNTGELFF. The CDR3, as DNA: TGTGCCAGCAGCCTGCTCGCGGGAGGCCCGAACACCGGGGAGCTGTTTTTT.

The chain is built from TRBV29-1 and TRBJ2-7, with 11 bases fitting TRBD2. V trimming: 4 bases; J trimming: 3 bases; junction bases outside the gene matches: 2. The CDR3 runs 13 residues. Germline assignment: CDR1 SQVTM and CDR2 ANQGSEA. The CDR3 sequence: CSVVGLADYEQYF. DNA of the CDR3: TGCAGCGTTGTGGGACTAGCGGACTACGAGCAGTACTTC.

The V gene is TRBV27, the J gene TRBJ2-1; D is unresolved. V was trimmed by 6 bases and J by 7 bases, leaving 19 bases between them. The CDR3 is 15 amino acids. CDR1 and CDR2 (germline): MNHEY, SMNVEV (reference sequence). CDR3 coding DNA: TGTGCCAGCAGACGTGGGCTAGAGGTGGGAAATGAGCAGTTCTTC. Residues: CASRRGLEVGNEQFF.

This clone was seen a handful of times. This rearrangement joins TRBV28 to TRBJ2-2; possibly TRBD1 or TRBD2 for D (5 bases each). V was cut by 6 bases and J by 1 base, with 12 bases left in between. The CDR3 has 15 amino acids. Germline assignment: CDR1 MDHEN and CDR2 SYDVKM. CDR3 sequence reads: CASRGTARNTGELFF. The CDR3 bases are TGTGCCAGCAGAGGGACCGCAAGGAACACCGGGGAGCTGTTTTTT.

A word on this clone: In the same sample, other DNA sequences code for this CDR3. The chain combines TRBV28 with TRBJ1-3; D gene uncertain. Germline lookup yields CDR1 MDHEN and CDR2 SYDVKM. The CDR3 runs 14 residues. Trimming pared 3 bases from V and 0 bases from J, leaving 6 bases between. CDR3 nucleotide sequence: TGTGCCAGCAGTTTTGGTGGCTCTGGAAACACCATATATTTT. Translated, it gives CASSFGGSGNTIYF. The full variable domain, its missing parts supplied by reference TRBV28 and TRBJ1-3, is DVKVTQSSRYLVKRTGEKVFLECVQDMDHENMFWYRQDPGLGLRLIYFSYDVKMKEKGDIPEGYSVSREKKERFSLILESASTNQTSMYLCASSFGGSGNTIYFGEGSWLTVV.

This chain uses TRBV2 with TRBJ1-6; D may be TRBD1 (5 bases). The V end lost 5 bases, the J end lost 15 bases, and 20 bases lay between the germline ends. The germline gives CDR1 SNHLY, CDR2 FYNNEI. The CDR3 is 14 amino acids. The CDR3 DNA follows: TGTGCCAGCAGTCCCGGGACCCTGTCGGTGCTCCTCCACTTT. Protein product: CASSPGTLSVLLHF.

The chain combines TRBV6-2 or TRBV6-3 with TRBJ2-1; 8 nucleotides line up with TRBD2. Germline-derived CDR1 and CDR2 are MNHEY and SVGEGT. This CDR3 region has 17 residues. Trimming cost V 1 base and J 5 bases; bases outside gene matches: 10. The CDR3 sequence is CASSYFPSGSWDNEQFF. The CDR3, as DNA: TGTGCCAGCAGTTACTTTCCCAGCGGGAGTTGGGACAATGAGCAGTTCTTC.